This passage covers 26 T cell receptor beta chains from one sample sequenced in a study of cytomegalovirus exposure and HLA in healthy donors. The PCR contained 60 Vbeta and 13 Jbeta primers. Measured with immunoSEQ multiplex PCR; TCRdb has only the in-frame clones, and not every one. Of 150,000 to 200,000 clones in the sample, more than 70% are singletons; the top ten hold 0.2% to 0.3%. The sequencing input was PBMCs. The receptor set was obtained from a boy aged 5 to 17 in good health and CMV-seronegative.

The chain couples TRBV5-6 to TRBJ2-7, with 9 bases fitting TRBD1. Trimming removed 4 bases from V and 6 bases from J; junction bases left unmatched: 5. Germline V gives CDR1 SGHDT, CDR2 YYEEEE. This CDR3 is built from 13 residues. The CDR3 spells CASSRTGGSEQYF. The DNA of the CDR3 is TGTGCCAGCAGCCGCACAGGGGGCAGCGAGCAGTACTTC. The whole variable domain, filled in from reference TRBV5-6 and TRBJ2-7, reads DAGVTQSPTHLIKTRGQQVTLRCSPKSGHDTVSWYQQALGQGPQFIFQYYEEEERQRGNFPDRFSGHQFPNYSSELNVNALLLGDSALYLCASSRTGGSEQYFGPGTRLTVT.

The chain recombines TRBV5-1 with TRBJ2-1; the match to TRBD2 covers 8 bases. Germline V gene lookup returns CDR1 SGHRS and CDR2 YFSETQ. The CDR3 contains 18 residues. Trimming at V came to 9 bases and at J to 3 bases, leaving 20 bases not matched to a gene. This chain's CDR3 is CATSTGGGSPSLYNEQFF. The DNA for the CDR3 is TGCGCCACCTCAACAGGCGGGGGGAGTCCTAGCCTCTACAATGAGCAGTTCTTC. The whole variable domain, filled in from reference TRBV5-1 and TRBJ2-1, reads KAGVTQTPRYLIKTRGQQVTLSCSPISGHRSVSWYQQTPGQGLQFLFEYFSETQRNKGNFPGRFSGRQFSNSRSEMNVSTLELGDSALYLCATSTGGGSPSLYNEQFFGPGTRLTVL.

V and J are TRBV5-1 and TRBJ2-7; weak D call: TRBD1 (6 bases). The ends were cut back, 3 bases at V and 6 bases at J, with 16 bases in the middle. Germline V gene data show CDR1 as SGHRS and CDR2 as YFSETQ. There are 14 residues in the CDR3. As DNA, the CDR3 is TGCGCCAGCAGCTCTCAACGTTCCAGGGGCGAGCAGTACTTC. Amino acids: CASSSQRSRGEQYF.

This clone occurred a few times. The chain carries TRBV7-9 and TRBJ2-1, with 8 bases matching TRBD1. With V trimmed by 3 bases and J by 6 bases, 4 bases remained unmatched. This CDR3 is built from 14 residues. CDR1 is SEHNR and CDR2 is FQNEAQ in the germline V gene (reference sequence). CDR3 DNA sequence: TGTGCCAGCAGCTTGGTCAGGGGGCCCAATGAGCAGTTCTTC. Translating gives CASSLVRGPNEQFF. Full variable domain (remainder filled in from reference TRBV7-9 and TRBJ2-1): DTGVSQNPRHKITKRGQNVTFRCDPISEHNRLYWYRQTLGQGPEFLTYFQNEAQLEKSRLLSDRFSAERPKGSFSTLEIQRTEQGDSAMYLCASSLVRGPNEQFFGPGTRLTVL.

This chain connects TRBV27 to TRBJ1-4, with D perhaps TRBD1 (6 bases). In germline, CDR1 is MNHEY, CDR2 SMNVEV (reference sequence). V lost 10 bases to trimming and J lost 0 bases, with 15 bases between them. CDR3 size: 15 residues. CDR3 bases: TGTGCCACGGGCCGGGGGGCGCCAACTAATGAAAAACTGTTTTTT. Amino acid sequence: CATGRGAPTNEKLFF.

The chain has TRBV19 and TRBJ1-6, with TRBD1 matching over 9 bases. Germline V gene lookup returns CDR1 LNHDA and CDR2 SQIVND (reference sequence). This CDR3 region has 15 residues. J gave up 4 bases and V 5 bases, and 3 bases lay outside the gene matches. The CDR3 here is CASSAGTGYNSPLHF. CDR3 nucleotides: TGTGCCAGTAGTGCTGGGACAGGGTATAATTCACCCCTCCACTTT.

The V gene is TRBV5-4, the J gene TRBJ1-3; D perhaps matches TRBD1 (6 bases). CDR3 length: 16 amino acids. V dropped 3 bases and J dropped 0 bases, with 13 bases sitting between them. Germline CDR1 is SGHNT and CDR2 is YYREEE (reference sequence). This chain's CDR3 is CASSSKDRLSGNTIYF. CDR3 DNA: TGTGCCAGCAGCTCGAAGGACAGACTCTCTGGAAACACCATATATTTT.

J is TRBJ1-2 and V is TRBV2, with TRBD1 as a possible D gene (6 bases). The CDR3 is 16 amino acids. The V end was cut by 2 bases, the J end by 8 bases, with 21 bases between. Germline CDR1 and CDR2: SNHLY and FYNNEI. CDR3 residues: CASSELAAARGSGYTF. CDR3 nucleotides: TGTGCCAGCAGTGAACTCGCGGCCGCGAGGGGGTCAGGCTACACCTTC.

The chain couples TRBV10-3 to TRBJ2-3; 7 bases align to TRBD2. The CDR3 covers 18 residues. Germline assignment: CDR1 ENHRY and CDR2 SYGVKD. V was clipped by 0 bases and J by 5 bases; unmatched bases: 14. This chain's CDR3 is CAISESPRLAGSVDTQYF. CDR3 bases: TGTGCCATCAGTGAGTCTCCCCGACTAGCCGGGAGTGTAGATACGCAGTATTTT.

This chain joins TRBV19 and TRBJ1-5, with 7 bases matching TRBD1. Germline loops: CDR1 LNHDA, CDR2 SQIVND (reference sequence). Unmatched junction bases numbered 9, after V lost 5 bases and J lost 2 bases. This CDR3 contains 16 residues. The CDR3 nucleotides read TGTGCCAGTAGTTCTGACGCGGACAGGCGCAATCAGCCCCAGCATTTT. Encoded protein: CASSSDADRRNQPQHF. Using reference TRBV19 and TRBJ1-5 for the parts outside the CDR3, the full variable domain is DGGITQSPKYLFRKEGQNVTLSCEQNLNHDAMYWYRQDPGQGLRLIYYSQIVNDFQKGDIAEGYSVSREKKESFPLTVTSAQKNPTAFYLCASSSDADRRNQPQHFGDGTRLSIL.

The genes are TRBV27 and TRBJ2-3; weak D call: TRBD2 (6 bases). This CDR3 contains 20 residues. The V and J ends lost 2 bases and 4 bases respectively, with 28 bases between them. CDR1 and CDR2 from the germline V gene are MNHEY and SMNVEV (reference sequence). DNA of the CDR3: TGTGCCAGCAGTTTACAGAACGCCCCGTCTGGCGGGGAAGTCCCAGATACGCAGTATTTT. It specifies CASSLQNAPSGGEVPDTQYF.

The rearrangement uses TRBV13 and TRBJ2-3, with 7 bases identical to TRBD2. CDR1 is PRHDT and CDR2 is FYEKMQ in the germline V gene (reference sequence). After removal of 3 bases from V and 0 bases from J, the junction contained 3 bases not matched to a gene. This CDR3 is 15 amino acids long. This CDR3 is CASSLGLQSTDTQYF. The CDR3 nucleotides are TGTGCCAGCAGCTTGGGACTACAAAGCACAGATACGCAGTATTTT. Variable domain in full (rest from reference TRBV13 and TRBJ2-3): AAGVIQSPRHLIKEKRETATLKCYPIPRHDTVYWYQQGPGQDPQFLISFYEKMQSDKGSIPDRFSAQQFSDYHSELNMSSLELGDSALYFCASSLGLQSTDTQYFGPGTRLTVL.

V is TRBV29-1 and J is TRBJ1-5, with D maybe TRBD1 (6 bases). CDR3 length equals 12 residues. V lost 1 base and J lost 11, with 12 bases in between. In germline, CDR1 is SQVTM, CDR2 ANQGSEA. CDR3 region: CSVEVRAGAQHF. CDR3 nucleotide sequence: TGCAGCGTTGAAGTCCGGGCAGGGGCCCAGCATTTT.

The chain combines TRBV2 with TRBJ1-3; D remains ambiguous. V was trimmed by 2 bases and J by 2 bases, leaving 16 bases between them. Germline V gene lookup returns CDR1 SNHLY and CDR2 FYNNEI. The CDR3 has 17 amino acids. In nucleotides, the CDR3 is TGTGCCAGCAGTGAAAATTGGTGGGCGTCTGCTGGAAACACCATATATTTT. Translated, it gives CASSENWWASAGNTIYF.

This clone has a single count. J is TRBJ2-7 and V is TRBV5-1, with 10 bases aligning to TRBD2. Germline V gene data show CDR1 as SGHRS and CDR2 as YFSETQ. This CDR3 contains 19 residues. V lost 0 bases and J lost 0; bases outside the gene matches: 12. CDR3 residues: CASSLGALKLAGISYEQYF. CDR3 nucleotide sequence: TGCGCCAGCAGCTTGGGGGCTCTAAAACTAGCGGGGATCTCCTACGAGCAGTACTTC.

CDR3 loop: CASSEQITDTQYF. The CDR3 DNA is TGTGCCAGCAGTGAGCAGATCACAGATACGCAGTATTTT. The chain is built from TRBV6-4 and TRBJ2-3; no clear D gene. Germline values: CDR1 MRHNA, CDR2 SNTAGT. V was trimmed by 3 bases and J by 2 bases, leaving 6 bases between them. This CDR3 region has 13 residues.

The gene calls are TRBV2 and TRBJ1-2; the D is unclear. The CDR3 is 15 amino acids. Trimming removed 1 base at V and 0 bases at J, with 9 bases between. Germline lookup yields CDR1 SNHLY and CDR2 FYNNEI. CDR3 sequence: CASSEGYRANYGYTF. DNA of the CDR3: TGTGCCAGCAGTGAAGGGTACAGAGCTAACTATGGCTACACCTTC.

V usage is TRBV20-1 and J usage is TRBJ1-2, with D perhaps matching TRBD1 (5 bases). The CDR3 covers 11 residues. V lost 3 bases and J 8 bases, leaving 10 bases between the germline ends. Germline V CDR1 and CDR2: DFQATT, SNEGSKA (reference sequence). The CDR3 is CSASLGPGYTF. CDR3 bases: TGCAGTGCTAGTTTGGGGCCCGGCTACACCTTC.

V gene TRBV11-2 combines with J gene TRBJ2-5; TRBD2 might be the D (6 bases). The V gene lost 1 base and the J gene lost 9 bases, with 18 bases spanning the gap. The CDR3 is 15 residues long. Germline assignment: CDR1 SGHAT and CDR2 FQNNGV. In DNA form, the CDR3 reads TGTGCCAGCAGCTTAGGGACTAAATATCTCAAGGCCCAGTACTTC. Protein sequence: CASSLGTKYLKAQYF.

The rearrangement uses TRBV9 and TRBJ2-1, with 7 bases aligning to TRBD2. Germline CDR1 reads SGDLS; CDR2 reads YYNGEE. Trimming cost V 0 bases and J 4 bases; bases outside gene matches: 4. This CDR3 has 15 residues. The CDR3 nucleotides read TGTGCCAGCAGCGTAGCCGGGACTAATTACAATGAGCAGTTCTTC. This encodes CASSVAGTNYNEQFF.

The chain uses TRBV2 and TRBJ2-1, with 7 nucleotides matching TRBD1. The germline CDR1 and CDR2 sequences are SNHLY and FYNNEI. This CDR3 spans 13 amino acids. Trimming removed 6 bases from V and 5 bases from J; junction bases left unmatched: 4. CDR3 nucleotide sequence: TGTGCCAGCAGCCGGGACAGTGACAATGAGCAGTTCTTC. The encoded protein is CASSRDSDNEQFF.

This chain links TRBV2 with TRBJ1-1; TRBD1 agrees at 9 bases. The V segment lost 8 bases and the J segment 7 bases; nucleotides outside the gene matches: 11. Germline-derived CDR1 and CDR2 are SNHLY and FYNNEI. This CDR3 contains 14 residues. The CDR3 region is CASHYDRGAVEAFF. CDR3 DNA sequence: TGTGCCAGCCATTACGACAGGGGGGCGGTTGAAGCTTTCTTT.

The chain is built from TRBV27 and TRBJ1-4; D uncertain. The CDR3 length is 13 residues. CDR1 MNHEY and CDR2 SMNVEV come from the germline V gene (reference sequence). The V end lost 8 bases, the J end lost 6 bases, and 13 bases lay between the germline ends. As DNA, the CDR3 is TGTGCCAGCGAGGCCCCCGGTGATGAAAAACTGTTTTTT. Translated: CASEAPGDEKLFF.

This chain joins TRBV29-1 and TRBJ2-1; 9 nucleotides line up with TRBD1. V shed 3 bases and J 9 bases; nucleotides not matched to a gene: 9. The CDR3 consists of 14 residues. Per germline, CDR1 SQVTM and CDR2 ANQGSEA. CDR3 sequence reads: CSVDAGQGLLEQFF. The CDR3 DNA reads TGCAGCGTTGACGCGGGACAGGGACTACTTGAGCAGTTCTTC.

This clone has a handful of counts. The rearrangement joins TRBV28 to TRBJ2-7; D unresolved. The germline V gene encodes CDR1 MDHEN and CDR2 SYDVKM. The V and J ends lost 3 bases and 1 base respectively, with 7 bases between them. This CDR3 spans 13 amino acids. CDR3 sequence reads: CASSFPSSYEQYF. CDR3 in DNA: TGTGCCAGCAGTTTCCCCAGTTCCTACGAGCAGTACTTC. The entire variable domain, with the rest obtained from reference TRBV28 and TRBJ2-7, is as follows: DVKVTQSSRYLVKRTGEKVFLECVQDMDHENMFWYRQDPGLGLRLIYFSYDVKMKEKGDIPEGYSVSREKKERFSLILESASTNQTSMYLCASSFPSSYEQYFGPGTRLTVT.

CDR3 loop: CASSLHTTVTYEQYF. The CDR3 DNA follows: TGCGCCAGCAGCCTCCATACGACAGTTACCTACGAGCAGTACTTC. The chain carries TRBV4-1 and TRBJ2-7, with D maybe TRBD1 (5 bases). CDR1 and CDR2 (germline): MGHRA, YSYEKL. V gave up 4 bases and J gave up 2 bases, with 15 bases separating them. This CDR3 has 15 amino acids.